This TCR beta chain was retrieved from a study of Graves' ophthalmopathy and Graves' hyperthyroidism. Hyperthyroidism in these 18- to 65-year-old patients was newly diagnosed, lasting under 2 months. Diagnosis was based on clinical symptoms, serum thyroxine, TRAb, thyroid ultrasound and orbital computed tomography. The CDR3 covers 11 residues. Germline V lookup: CDR1 SEHNR, CDR2 FQNEAQ (reference sequence). Deletions cut 3 bases from V and 10 bases from J, with 10 bases between. As to this clonotype: Antigen unknown.

Notes on the study in general: Detected in blood as well were most expanded thyroid clonotypes with frequency above 0.001.

Amplified material comprised TCR beta CDR3 regions derived from RNA transcripts. HTBI primers were employed in first-round RT-PCR, then a second-round multiplex PCR followed. TCRdb recomputed calls from the multiplex PCR reads with MiXCR, one row per CDR3 protein. The data hold about 500,000 distinct CDR3 sequences, with 39% observed a single time. The chain uses TRBV7-9 and TRBJ2-7; D ambiguous. The sequence derives from an adult man with Graves' hyperthyroidism. Sequenced material: peripheral blood or thyroid tissue (not recorded which). The CDR3 DNA sequence: TGTGCCAGCAGCTTGGAGTTCGATCAGTACTTC. It translates to CASSLEFDQYF.